These 32 T cell receptor beta chains originate from one sample sequenced in a study of blood T cell repertoires in COVID-19. Produced via immunoSEQ multiplex PCR; TCRdb's table is partial and in-frame only. The sample shows approximately 300,000 clones, more than 80% of them seen only once. Sequencing input: peripheral blood. These receptors were taken from a young woman with COVID-19, enrolled during active disease.

The gene calls are TRBV27 and TRBJ2-5, with TRBD2 matching over 10 bases. CDR3 length equals 16 residues. V gave up 5 bases and J gave up 0 bases; unmatched junction bases: 6. Germline CDR1 and CDR2: MNHEY and SMNVEV (reference sequence). The DNA of the CDR3 is TGTGCCAGCAGTCAACGGACTAGCGGTTACCAAGAGACCCAGTACTTC. It is translated as CASSQRTSGYQETQYF.

The gene calls are TRBV28 and TRBJ1-4; D gene uncertain. The CDR3 spans 15 residues. Germline values: CDR1 MDHEN, CDR2 SYDVKM. Deletions cut 2 bases from V and 11 bases from J, with 18 bases between. The CDR3 sequence: CASSLDFSRGRKLFF. The CDR3 DNA sequence: TGTGCCAGCAGTTTAGATTTCAGTCGGGGTCGGAAACTGTTTTTT.

This chain uses TRBV5-6 with TRBJ2-1; TRBD2 is a possible D gene (6 bases). V shed 3 bases and J shed 6 bases, with 22 bases lying between them. CDR1 is SGHDT and CDR2 is YYEEEE in the germline V gene. The CDR3 length is 17 residues. The CDR3: CASSWGDPGDVGNEQFF. DNA for the CDR3: TGTGCCAGCAGCTGGGGGGATCCGGGAGACGTAGGCAATGAGCAGTTCTTC.

V usage is TRBV5-5 and J usage is TRBJ2-7; maybe TRBD2 (7 bases). This CDR3 spans 15 amino acids. Trimming shortened V by 2 bases and J by 3 bases, and 15 bases separated the two germline ends. Germline V gene data show CDR1 as SGHKS and CDR2 as YYEKEE (reference sequence). CDR3 in amino acids: CASSFTGGAGYEQYF. The DNA of the CDR3 is TGTGCCAGCAGCTTTACGGGGGGCGCAGGCTACGAGCAGTACTTC. Variable domain in full (rest from reference TRBV5-5 and TRBJ2-7): DAGVTQSPTHLIKTRGQQVTLRCSPISGHKSVSWYQQVLGQGPQFIFQYYEKEERGRGNFPDRFSARQFPNYSSELNVNALLLGDSALYLCASSFTGGAGYEQYFGPGTRLTVT.

The chain links TRBV15 to TRBJ1-1, with D possibly being TRBD1 (5 bases). CDR3 length equals 16 residues. Germline lookup yields CDR1 LNHNV and CDR2 YYDKDF (reference sequence). V lost 0 bases to trimming and J lost 2 bases, with 13 bases between them. Here the CDR3 DNA reads TGTGCCACCAGCAGAGATGGTGGGGGGGTTAACACTGAAGCTTTCTTT. As protein: CATSRDGGGVNTEAFF.

The chain employs TRBV4-3 and TRBJ1-2, with unresolved D. Germline CDR1 reads LGHNA; CDR2 reads YSLEER. Trimming pared 1 base from V and 3 bases from J, leaving 15 bases between. The CDR3 is 16 amino acids. CDR3 region: CASSQVSTGWDYGYTF. The CDR3 DNA follows: TGCGCCAGCAGCCAAGTGAGTACCGGGTGGGACTATGGCTACACCTTC.

This sequence joins TRBV15 and TRBJ1-4, with TRBD1 as a possible D gene (5 bases). Germline CDR1 reads LNHNV; CDR2 reads YYDKDF (reference sequence). V lost 1 base to trimming and J lost 3 bases, with 12 bases between them. The CDR3 loop spans 16 amino acids. The CDR3 DNA reads TGTGCCACCAGCAGAGGGGGCCGGGGGGCTAATGAAAAACTGTTTTTT. Its protein is CATSRGGRGANEKLFF.

The count of this clone is one. The rearrangement joins TRBV28 to TRBJ2-7, with 8 nucleotides matching TRBD2. Germline V lookup: CDR1 MDHEN, CDR2 SYDVKM. J was trimmed by 3 bases and V by 6 bases; bases with no gene match: 7. CDR3 length: 14 amino acids. CDR3 in amino acids: CASSQGLGDYEQYF. CDR3 DNA: TGTGCCAGCAGCCAGGGACTAGGGGACTACGAGCAGTACTTC.

This CDR3 is CASSPGQGFYNEQFF. As DNA, the CDR3 is TGTGCCAGCAGCCCAGGACAGGGTTTCTACAATGAGCAGTTCTTC. The chain couples TRBV11-1 to TRBJ2-1; 8 bases align to TRBD1. This CDR3 comprises 15 residues. Germline V gene sequence: CDR1 SGHAT, CDR2 FQDESV (reference sequence). V dropped 5 bases and J dropped 3; count of bases not matched to a gene: 6.

This clone was seen a few times. V usage is TRBV12-3 or TRBV12-4 and J usage is TRBJ1-1; tentatively, D is TRBD1 (6 bases). The CDR3 covers 13 residues. The germline V and J ends were trimmed by 7 bases and 4 bases, with 13 bases remaining between them. CDR3 DNA: TGTGCCAGCACCGGACAGACGAGCACTGAAGCTTTCTTT. This translates into CASTGQTSTEAFF.

The table lists this clone with a count of one. J is TRBJ1-5 and V is TRBV4-1; TRBD1 matches 9 bases. In germline, CDR1 is MGHRA, CDR2 YSYEKL. The CDR3 has 15 residues. Trimming took 4 bases from V and 1 from J; bases not matched to a gene: 2. The CDR3 coding sequence is TGCGCCAGCAGCCGAGACAGGGGGAGCAATCAGCCCCAGCATTTT. It yields the protein CASSRDRGSNQPQHF.

This sequence joins TRBV7-9 and TRBJ2-7; tentative D call: TRBD1 (6 bases). The V gene lost 7 bases and the J gene lost 5 bases, with 12 bases spanning the gap. The CDR3 extends over 12 amino acids. The V gene's germline CDR1 is SEHNR and CDR2 FQNEAQ (reference sequence). The CDR3 DNA follows: TGTGCCAGCACGGCAGGGGCCAACGAGCAGTACTTC. Translation gives CASTAGANEQYF.

The V and J genes are TRBV19 and TRBJ1-1, with TRBD1 identical over 7 bases. The CDR3 is made up of 17 amino acids. With V trimmed by 5 bases and J by 3 bases, 15 bases remained unmatched. Germline assignment: CDR1 LNHDA and CDR2 SQIVND (reference sequence). The CDR3 sequence: CASSPGRTGNWDTEAFF. CDR3 DNA sequence: TGTGCCAGTAGTCCAGGGAGGACAGGCAACTGGGACACTGAAGCTTTCTTT.

This chain links TRBV5-6 with TRBJ2-7; D might be TRBD2 (5 bases). The CDR3 runs to 14 residues. Germline loops: CDR1 SGHDT, CDR2 YYEEEE. V was cut by 5 bases and J by 4 bases, with 16 bases left in between. CDR3 protein: CASRPPGYPYEQYF. CDR3 bases: TGTGCCAGCAGGCCTCCGGGGTATCCTTACGAGCAGTACTTC.

The V gene is TRBV27, the J gene TRBJ1-1; D unresolved. The V gene lost 1 base and the J gene lost 2 bases, with 5 bases spanning the gap. Germline lookup yields CDR1 MNHEY and CDR2 SMNVEV (reference sequence). The CDR3 is 13 residues long. The DNA for the CDR3 is TGTGCCAGCAGTTTATTCGGTAACACTGAAGCTTTCTTT. Protein product: CASSLFGNTEAFF.

The rearrangement joins TRBV5-5 to TRBJ2-1; the match to TRBD2 covers 9 bases. Unmatched junction bases numbered 3, after V lost 0 bases and J lost 2 bases. CDR1 is SGHKS and CDR2 is YYEKEE in the germline V gene (reference sequence). CDR3 length: 16 residues. CDR3 DNA sequence: TGTGCCAGCAGCTTGGTCGCGGGAGGGCCCTACAATGAGCAGTTCTTC. Its translation is CASSLVAGGPYNEQFF.

The rearrangement uses TRBV11-2 and TRBJ1-5; TRBD1 is a possible D gene (5 bases). Trimming shortened V by 2 bases and J by 6 bases, and 14 bases separated the two germline ends. Germline V CDR1 and CDR2: SGHAT, FQNNGV. CDR3 length: 15 residues. The CDR3 loop is CASSLNPETAQPQHF. In DNA form, the CDR3 reads TGTGCCAGCAGCTTAAACCCAGAGACAGCTCAGCCCCAGCATTTT.

This clone was found a few times. The rearrangement joins TRBV7-2 to TRBJ2-7; 10 bases map to TRBD2. This CDR3 contains 15 residues. Germline-derived CDR1 and CDR2 are SGHTA and FQGNSA. V shed 5 bases and J 6 bases; nucleotides not matched to a gene: 10. The CDR3 sequence: CASSPAGTSETEQYF. CDR3 nucleotide sequence: TGTGCCAGCAGCCCGGCAGGGACTAGCGAAACCGAGCAGTACTTC.

The chain couples TRBV6-5 to TRBJ2-7; 8 nucleotides align to TRBD2. CDR1 is MNHEY and CDR2 is SVGAGI in the germline V gene. The CDR3 is 14 residues long. Trimming removed 6 bases from V and 5 bases from J; junction bases left unmatched: 9. The CDR3: CASSRSTSDHEQYF. For the CDR3, the DNA is TGTGCCAGCAGCCGATCGACTAGCGACCACGAGCAGTACTTC.

The rearrangement uses TRBV4-2 and TRBJ2-1; the D is unclear. V was pared by 1 base and J by 2 bases, with 12 bases between. Germline assignment: CDR1 LGHNA and CDR2 YNFKEQ. CDR3 length equals 16 residues. The CDR3 DNA reads TGTGCCAGCAGCCAAGGTTTAAGAGAGCCCTACAATGAGCAGTTCTTC. Translated, it gives CASSQGLREPYNEQFF.

V gene TRBV2 combines with J gene TRBJ2-5; D is uncertain. The CDR3 has 12 amino acids. Germline V gene data show CDR1 as SNHLY and CDR2 as FYNNEI. V gave up 4 bases and J gave up 5 bases, with 8 bases separating them. As DNA, the CDR3 is TGTGCCAGCAGTGGAGAAATGGAGACCCAGTACTTC. This encodes CASSGEMETQYF.

The chain employs TRBV5-5 and TRBJ2-7; 10 bases line up with TRBD2. The CDR3 is 14 amino acids. Germline CDR1 and CDR2: SGHKS and YYEKEE (reference sequence). Trimming at V came to 1 base and at J to 2 bases, leaving 0 bases not matched to a gene. The CDR3 is CASSLSGGAYEQYF. CDR3 DNA: TGTGCCAGCAGCTTGAGCGGGGGGGCCTACGAGCAGTACTTC.

The chain is built from TRBV15 and TRBJ1-4; D gene uncertain. With 3 bases removed from V and 8 bases from J, the gap between germline ends came to 19 bases. Germline V gene lookup returns CDR1 LNHNV and CDR2 YYDKDF (reference sequence). The CDR3 loop spans 16 amino acids. The chain's CDR3 is CATSRASPQAVEKLFF. In DNA form, the CDR3 reads TGTGCCACCAGCAGGGCCTCTCCGCAGGCCGTGGAAAAACTGTTTTTT.

V is TRBV28 and J is TRBJ2-1; D not resolved. The V gene's germline CDR1 is MDHEN and CDR2 SYDVKM. CDR3 length equals 11 residues. Deletions cut 5 bases from V and 9 bases from J, with 8 bases between. Written as DNA, the CDR3 is TGTGCCAGCAGTCCCCGTAGTGAGCAGTTCTTC. It specifies CASSPRSEQFF.

This clone has only a few counts. The rearrangement uses TRBV7-9 and TRBJ1-5, with D tentatively TRBD1 (5 bases). In germline, CDR1 is SEHNR, CDR2 FQNEAQ (reference sequence). V lost 6 bases, J lost 6 bases, and 12 bases lay in between. This CDR3 is built from 13 residues. Written as DNA, the CDR3 is TGTGCCAGCAGTCAAAACGGGGGTCAGCCCCAGCATTTT. It codes for CASSQNGGQPQHF.

This clone has more than one count but fewer than ten. This rearrangement joins TRBV7-9 to TRBJ2-7; the match to TRBD1 covers 7 bases. There are 14 residues in the CDR3. Germline CDR1 and CDR2: SEHNR and FQNEAQ (reference sequence). Losses at the gene ends were 5 bases for V and 4 bases for J; bases not matched to a gene: 8. CDR3 DNA: TGTGCCAGCAGCCCCTCAGGGGGTTTTTACGAGCAGTACTTC. This translates into CASSPSGGFYEQYF.

This chain uses TRBV6-5 with TRBJ2-3; D is unclear. V lost 6 bases and J lost 6, with 13 bases in between. The CDR3 spans 13 residues. Germline-derived CDR1 and CDR2 are MNHEY and SVGAGI. The CDR3 sequence: CASRPPIVDTQYF. CDR3 DNA sequence: TGTGCCAGCAGGCCTCCTATAGTGGATACGCAGTATTTT.

The chain links TRBV7-3 to TRBJ1-1; D possibly corresponds to TRBD1 (5 bases). The germline CDR1 and CDR2 sequences are SGHTA and FQGTGA. The CDR3 is 13 amino acids. V dropped 3 bases and J dropped 1 base, with 6 bases sitting between them. DNA of the CDR3: TGTGCCAGCAGCTTTACAGGGAACACTGAAGCTTTCTTT. Protein: CASSFTGNTEAFF.

The chain links TRBV19 to TRBJ2-1, with 9 bases aligning to TRBD2. The CDR3 is made up of 14 amino acids. After removal of 10 bases from V and 2 bases from J, the junction contained 6 bases not matched to a gene. Germline CDR1 and CDR2: LNHDA and SQIVND (reference sequence). The CDR3 protein is CATLQREAYNEQFF. Written as DNA, the CDR3 is TGTGCCACCCTCCAGCGGGAGGCCTACAATGAGCAGTTCTTC.

The chain combines TRBV5-1 with TRBJ2-2; D is uncertain. The V end was cut by 0 bases, the J end by 0 bases, with 3 bases between. The CDR3 loop spans 14 amino acids. The germline gives CDR1 SGHRS, CDR2 YFSETQ. The DNA for the CDR3 is TGCGCCAGCAGCTTGGCAGCGAACACCGGGGAGCTGTTTTTT. Protein sequence: CASSLAANTGELFF.

This chain links TRBV14 with TRBJ2-7; D is possibly TRBD2 (5 bases). There are 15 residues in the CDR3. Per the germline V gene, CDR1 is SGHDN and CDR2 is FVKESK. V dropped 3 bases and J dropped 5 bases, with 17 bases sitting between them. CDR3 coding DNA: TGTGCCAGCAGCCAGGGGAACGGGATCCGTCACGAGCAGTACTTC. Translated, it gives CASSQGNGIRHEQYF.

J is TRBJ2-1 and V is TRBV29-1; 7 bases agree with TRBD1. J was trimmed by 8 bases and V by 2 bases; bases with no gene match: 12. Germline V gene lookup returns CDR1 SQVTM and CDR2 ANQGSEA. The CDR3 sequence is 15 residues long. CDR3 residues: CSVELRGTSGDEQFF. The CDR3 coding sequence is TGCAGCGTTGAACTCAGGGGGACCTCCGGGGATGAGCAGTTCTTC.